This T cell receptor (beta chain) derives from a study of cytomegalovirus exposure and HLA in healthy donors. Study overall: In an early release, HLA-typed donors contributed 77 million or so unique TCR sequences. Study-level results: Confirmation was obtained in vitro that a few CMV-associated chains are specific for CMV antigens. In a later analysis, a missense DCLRE1C variant was linked to TCR beta V- and J-gene trimming.

The sample holds one count of this clone. Its antigen is undetermined. The primer mix had 60 Vbeta and 13 Jbeta primers. Sequencing was performed with immunoSEQ multiplex PCR; in TCRdb, only in-frame clones are kept and a portion is missing. There are about 59,000 clones in the sample; over 70% occur only once, and approximately 3.6% lies in the top ten. The germline gives CDR1 LGHNA, CDR2 YSLEER. The CDR3 loop spans 16 amino acids. V lost 2 bases and J lost 2, with 10 bases in between. The specimen sequenced was PBMCs. The chain recombines TRBV4-3 with TRBJ2-6; D is perhaps TRBD1 (6 bases). This clonotype was sampled from a woman in her thirties or forties in good health and CMV-seronegative. The DNA of the CDR3 is TGCGCCAGCAGCCAAACAGGGAACACTGGGGCCAACGTCCTGACTTTC. Translating gives CASSQTGNTGANVLTF.